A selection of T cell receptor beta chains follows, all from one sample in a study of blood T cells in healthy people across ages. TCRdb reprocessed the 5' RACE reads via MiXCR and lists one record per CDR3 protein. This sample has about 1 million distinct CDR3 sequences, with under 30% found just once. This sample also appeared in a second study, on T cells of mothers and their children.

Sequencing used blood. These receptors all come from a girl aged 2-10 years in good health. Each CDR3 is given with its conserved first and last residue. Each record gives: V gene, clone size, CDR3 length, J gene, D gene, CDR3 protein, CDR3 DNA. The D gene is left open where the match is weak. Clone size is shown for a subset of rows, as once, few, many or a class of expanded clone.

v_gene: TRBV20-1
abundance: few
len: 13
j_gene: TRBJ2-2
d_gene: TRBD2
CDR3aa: CSATLAGTGELFF
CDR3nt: TGCAGTGCTACCCTAGCGGGTACCGGGGAGCTGTTTTTT

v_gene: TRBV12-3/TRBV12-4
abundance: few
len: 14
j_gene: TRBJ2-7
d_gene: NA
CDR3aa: CASRYTGSSYEQYF
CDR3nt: TGTGCCAGCAGGTATACAGGGAGCTCCTACGAGCAGTACTTC

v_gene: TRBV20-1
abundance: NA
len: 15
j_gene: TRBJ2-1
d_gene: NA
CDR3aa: CSASPQVHSYNEQFF
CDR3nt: TGCAGTGCTAGCCCACAGGTTCATTCCTACAATGAGCAGTTCTTC

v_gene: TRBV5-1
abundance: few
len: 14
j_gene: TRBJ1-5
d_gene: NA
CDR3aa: CASSPGPGGQPQHF
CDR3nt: TGCGCCAGCAGCCCCGGCCCGGGGGGACAGCCCCAGCATTTT

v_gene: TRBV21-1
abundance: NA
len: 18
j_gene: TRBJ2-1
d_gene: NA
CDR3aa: CASRPSGRPLQGGNEQFF
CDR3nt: TGTGCCAGCAGACCAAGCGGGAGACCCCTCCAAGGGGGGAATGAGCAGTTCTTC

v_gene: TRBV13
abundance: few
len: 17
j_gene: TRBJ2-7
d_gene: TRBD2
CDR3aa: CASSQSGRRISAYEQYF
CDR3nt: TGTGCCAGCAGCCAGAGCGGGAGACGGATTAGTGCTTACGAGCAGTACTTC

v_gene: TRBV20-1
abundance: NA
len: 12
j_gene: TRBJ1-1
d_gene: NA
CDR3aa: CSAGTPNTEAFF
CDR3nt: TGCAGTGCGGGAACACCGAACACTGAAGCTTTCTTT

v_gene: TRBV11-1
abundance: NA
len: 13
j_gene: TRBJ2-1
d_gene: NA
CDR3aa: CASSGVDFNEQFF
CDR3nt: TGTGCCAGCTCGGGGGTTGACTTCAATGAGCAGTTCTTC

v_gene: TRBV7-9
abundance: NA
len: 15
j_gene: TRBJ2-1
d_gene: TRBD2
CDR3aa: CASSFVGEGRNEQFF
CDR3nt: TGTGCCAGCAGCTTCGTGGGGGAGGGCCGGAATGAGCAGTTCTTC

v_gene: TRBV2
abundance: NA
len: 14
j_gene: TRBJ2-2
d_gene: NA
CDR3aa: CASKEGFNTGELFF
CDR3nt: TGTGCCAGCAAGGAGGGCTTTAACACCGGGGAGCTGTTTTTT

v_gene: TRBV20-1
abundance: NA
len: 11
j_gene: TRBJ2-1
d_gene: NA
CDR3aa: CSAPWGVEQFF
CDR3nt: TGCAGTGCTCCCTGGGGTGTTGAGCAGTTCTTC

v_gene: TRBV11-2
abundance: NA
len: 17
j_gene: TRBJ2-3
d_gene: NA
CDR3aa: CASSLDRATSIGDTQYF
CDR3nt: TGTGCCAGCAGCTTAGATCGGGCCACTAGCATCGGAGATACGCAGTATTTT

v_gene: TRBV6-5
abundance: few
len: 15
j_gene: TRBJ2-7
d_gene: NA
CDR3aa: CASRKGTGALYEQYF
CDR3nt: TGTGCCAGCAGAAAAGGAACGGGAGCTTTATACGAGCAGTACTTC

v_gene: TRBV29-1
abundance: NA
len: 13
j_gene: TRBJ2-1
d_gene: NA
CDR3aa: CSVGGATYNEQFF
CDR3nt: TGCAGCGTTGGGGGCGCGACCTACAATGAGCAGTTCTTC

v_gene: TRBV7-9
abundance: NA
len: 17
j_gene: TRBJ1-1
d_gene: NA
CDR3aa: CASSLEEAVGPNTEAFF
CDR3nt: TGTGCCAGCAGCTTAGAAGAGGCCGTTGGGCCGAACACTGAAGCTTTCTTT

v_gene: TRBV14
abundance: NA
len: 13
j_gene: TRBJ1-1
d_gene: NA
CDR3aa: CASSHAGAGEAFF
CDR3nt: TGTGCCAGCAGCCATGCGGGGGCCGGTGAAGCTTTCTTT

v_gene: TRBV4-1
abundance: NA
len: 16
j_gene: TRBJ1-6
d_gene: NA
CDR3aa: CASSPGPNVVRSPLHF
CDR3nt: TGCGCCAGCAGCCCAGGCCCGAACGTGGTACGGTCACCCCTCCACTTT

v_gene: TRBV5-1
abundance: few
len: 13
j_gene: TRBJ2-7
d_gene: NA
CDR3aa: CASSTGSLFEQYF
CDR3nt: TGCGCCAGCAGTACCGGGAGTCTTTTCGAGCAGTACTTC

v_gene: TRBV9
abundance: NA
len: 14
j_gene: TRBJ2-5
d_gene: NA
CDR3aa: CASSVGGDRETQYF
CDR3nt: TGTGCCAGCAGCGTAGGGGGGGATCGAGAGACCCAGTACTTC

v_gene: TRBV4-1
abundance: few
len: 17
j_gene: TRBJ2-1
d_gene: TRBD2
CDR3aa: CASSRKVGLADYNEQFF
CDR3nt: TGCGCCAGCAGCCGGAAGGTTGGACTAGCGGACTACAATGAGCAGTTCTTC

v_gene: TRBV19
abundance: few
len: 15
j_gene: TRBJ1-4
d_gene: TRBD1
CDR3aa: CASRGQGAGTEKLFF
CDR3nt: TGTGCCAGTAGGGGACAGGGGGCAGGCACTGAAAAACTGTTTTTT

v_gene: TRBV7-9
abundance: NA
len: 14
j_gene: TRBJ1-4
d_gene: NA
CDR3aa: CASSFPGEAEKLFF
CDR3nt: TGTGCCAGCAGCTTTCCAGGGGAGGCGGAAAAACTGTTTTTT

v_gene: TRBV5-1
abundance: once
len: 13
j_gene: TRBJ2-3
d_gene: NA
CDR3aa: CASRRDPTGTQYF
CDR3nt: TGCGCCAGCAGACGGGACCCCACGGGTACGCAGTATTTT

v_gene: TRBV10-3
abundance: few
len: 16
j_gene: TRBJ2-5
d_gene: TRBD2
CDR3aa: CAISESGTSNSETQYF
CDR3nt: TGTGCCATCAGTGAGTCCGGGACTAGCAATTCAGAGACCCAGTACTTC

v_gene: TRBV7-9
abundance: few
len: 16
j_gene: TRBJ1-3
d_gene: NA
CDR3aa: CASSLAVIFSGNTIYF
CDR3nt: TGTGCCAGCAGCTTAGCGGTCATTTTCTCTGGAAACACCATATATTTT

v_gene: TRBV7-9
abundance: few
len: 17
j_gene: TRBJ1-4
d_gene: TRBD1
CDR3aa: CAGSKNPGTGLNEKLFF
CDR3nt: TGTGCCGGCAGCAAAAACCCCGGGACAGGCCTGAATGAAAAACTGTTTTTT

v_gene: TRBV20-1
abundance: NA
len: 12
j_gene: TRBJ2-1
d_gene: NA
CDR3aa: CSASSGSGEQFF
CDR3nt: TGCAGTGCTAGTTCCGGGTCGGGTGAGCAGTTCTTC

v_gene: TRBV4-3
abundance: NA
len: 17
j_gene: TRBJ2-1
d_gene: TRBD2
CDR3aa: CASSQDVASGDYNEQFF
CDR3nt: TGCGCCAGCAGCCAAGATGTTGCTAGCGGGGACTACAATGAGCAGTTCTTC

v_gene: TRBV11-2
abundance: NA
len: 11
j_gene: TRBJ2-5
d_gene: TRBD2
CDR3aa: CASSMGLAAFF
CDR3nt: TGTGCCAGCAGCATGGGACTAGCGGCGTTCTTC

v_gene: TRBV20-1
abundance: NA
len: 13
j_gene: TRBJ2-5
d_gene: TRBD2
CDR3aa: CSASGRVKETQYF
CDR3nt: TGCAGTGCTAGCGGGAGGGTTAAGGAGACCCAGTACTTC

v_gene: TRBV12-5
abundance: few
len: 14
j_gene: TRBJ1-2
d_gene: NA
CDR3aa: CASGLVGTTLGYTF
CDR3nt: TGTGCTAGTGGTTTGGTAGGGACTACTCTTGGCTACACCTTC

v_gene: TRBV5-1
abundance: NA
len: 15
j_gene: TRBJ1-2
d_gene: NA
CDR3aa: CASSPGEGSAYGYTF
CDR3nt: TGCGCCAGCAGCCCTGGGGAGGGGTCTGCATATGGCTACACCTTC

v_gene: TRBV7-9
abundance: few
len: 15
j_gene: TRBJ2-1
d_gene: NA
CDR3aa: CASSLRFTTYNEQFF
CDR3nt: TGTGCCAGCAGCTTGCGATTTACAACCTACAATGAGCAGTTCTTC

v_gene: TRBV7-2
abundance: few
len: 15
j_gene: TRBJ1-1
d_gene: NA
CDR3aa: CASSLYRWENTEAFF
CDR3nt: TGTGCCAGCAGCTTATATCGGTGGGAGAACACTGAAGCTTTCTTT

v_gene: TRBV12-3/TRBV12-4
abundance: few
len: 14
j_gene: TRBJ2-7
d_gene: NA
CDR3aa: CASTGLPRSYEQYF
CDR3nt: TGTGCCAGCACCGGACTACCAAGATCCTACGAGCAGTACTTC

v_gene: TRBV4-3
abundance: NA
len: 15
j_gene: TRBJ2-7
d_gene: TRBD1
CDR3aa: CASSQERTGVREQYF
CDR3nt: TGCGCCAGCAGCCAAGAGAGGACAGGGGTAAGGGAGCAGTACTTC

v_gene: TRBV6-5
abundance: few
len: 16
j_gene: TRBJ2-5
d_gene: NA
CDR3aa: CASSYSMGGLKETQYF
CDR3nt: TGTGCCAGCAGTTACTCGATGGGTGGCTTAAAAGAGACCCAGTACTTC

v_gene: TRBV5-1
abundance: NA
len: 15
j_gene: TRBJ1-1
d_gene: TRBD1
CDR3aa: CASSSGQGRVTEAFF
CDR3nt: TGCGCCAGCAGCTCCGGACAGGGGAGGGTCACTGAAGCTTTCTTT

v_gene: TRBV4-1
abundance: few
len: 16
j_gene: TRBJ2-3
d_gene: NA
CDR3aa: CASSQDGLARKDTQYF
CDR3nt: TGCGCCAGCAGCCAAGATGGGCTAGCGAGGAAGGATACGCAGTATTTT

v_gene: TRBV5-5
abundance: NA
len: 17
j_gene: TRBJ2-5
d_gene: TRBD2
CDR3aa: CASSLPTTSGGAETQYF
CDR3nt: TGTGCCAGCAGCCTACCTACGACTAGCGGGGGGGCAGAGACCCAGTACTTC

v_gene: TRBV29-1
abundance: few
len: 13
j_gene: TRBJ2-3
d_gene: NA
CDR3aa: CSVGTTGVDTQYF
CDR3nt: TGCAGCGTTGGGACTACAGGAGTTGATACGCAGTATTTT

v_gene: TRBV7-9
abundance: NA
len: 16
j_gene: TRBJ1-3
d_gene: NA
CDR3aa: CASSLDVGARGNTIYF
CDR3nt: TGTGCCAGCAGCTTAGATGTGGGGGCGCGAGGAAACACCATATATTTT

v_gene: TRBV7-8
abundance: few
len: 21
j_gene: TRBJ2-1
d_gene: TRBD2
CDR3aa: CASSLATTGGPGDRSYNEQFF
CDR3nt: TGTGCCAGCAGCTTAGCCACAACGGGAGGGCCAGGAGATAGGTCCTACAATGAGCAGTTCTTC

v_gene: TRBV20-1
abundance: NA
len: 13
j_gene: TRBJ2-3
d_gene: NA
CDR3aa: CSVAWGTTDTQYF
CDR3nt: TGCAGTGTGGCATGGGGGACCACAGATACGCAGTATTTT

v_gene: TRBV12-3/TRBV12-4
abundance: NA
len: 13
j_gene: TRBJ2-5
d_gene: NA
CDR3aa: CASSLGQKGTQYF
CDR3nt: TGTGCCAGCAGTTTAGGACAGAAAGGGACCCAGTACTTC

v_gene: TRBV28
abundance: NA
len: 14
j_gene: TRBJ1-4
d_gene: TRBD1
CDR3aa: CASSVTGGNEKLFF
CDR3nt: TGTGCCAGCAGTGTGACAGGGGGCAATGAAAAACTGTTTTTT

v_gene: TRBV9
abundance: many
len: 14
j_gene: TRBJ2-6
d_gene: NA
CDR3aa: CASSSGTGANVLTF
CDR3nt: TGTGCCAGCAGCTCAGGGACTGGGGCCAACGTCCTGACTTTC

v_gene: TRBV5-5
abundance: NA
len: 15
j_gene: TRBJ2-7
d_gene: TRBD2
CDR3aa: CASSLLGVAGYEQYF
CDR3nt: TGTGCCAGCAGCTTGTTGGGGGTAGCGGGATACGAGCAGTACTTC

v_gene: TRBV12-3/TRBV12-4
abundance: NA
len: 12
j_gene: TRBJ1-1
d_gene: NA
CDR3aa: CASSLMLTEAFF
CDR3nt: TGTGCCAGCAGTTTAATGCTCACTGAAGCTTTCTTT

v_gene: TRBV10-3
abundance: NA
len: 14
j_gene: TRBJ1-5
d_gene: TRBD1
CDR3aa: CAIRAGTGNQPQHF
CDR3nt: TGTGCCATCAGGGCCGGGACAGGGAATCAGCCCCAGCATTTT

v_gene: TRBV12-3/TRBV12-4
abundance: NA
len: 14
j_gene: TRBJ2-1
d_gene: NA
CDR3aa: CASSSQGPGNEQFF
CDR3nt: TGTGCCAGCAGTTCGCAGGGACCAGGCAATGAGCAGTTCTTC

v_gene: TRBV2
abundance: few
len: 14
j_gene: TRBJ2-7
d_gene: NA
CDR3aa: CARSGGPPANEQYF
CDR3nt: TGTGCCAGGTCCGGGGGACCCCCGGCTAACGAGCAGTACTTC

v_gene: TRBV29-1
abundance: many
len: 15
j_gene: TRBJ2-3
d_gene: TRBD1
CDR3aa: CSVEARTGGEGTQYF
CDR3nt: TGCAGCGTTGAAGCAAGAACAGGGGGCGAGGGTACGCAGTATTTT

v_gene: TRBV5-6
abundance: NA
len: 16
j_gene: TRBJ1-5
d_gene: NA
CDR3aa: CASSLGGIRGNQPQHF
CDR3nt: TGTGCCAGCAGCTTGGGAGGCATAAGGGGCAATCAGCCCCAGCATTTT

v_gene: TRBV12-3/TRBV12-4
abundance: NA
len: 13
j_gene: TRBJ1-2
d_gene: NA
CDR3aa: CASSFSGDYGYTF
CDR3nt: TGTGCCAGCAGTTTCTCGGGGGACTATGGCTACACCTTC

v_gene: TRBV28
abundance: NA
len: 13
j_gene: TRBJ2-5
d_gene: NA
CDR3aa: CASSFSDQETQYF
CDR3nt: TGTGCCAGCAGTTTTTCGGATCAAGAGACCCAGTACTTC

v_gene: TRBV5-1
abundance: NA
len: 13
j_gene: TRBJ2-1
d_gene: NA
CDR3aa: CASSPGVGNEQFF
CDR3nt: TGCGCCAGCAGCCCCGGGGTGGGGAATGAGCAGTTCTTC

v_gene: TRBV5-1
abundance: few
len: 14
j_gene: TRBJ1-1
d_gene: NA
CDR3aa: CASRQASLDTEAFF
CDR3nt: TGCGCCAGCAGGCAGGCATCCTTAGACACTGAAGCTTTCTTT